These 11 T cell receptor beta chains originate from one sample sequenced in a study of blood T cell repertoires in COVID-19. Sequenced by immunoSEQ multiplex PCR; TCRdb stores in-frame clones only, minus some. The sample lists about 40,000 clones, 88% occurring once. Sequencing was carried out using peripheral blood. These receptors all come from a human donor in a cohort sampled during active COVID-19.

This clone appeared once. The chain has TRBV27 and TRBJ2-7; the match to TRBD2 covers 8 bases. The CDR3 contains 16 residues. The V segment lost 0 bases and the J segment 2 bases; nucleotides outside the gene matches: 6. CDR1 is MNHEY and CDR2 is SMNVEV in the germline V gene (reference sequence). The CDR3 DNA is TGTGCCAGCAGTTTATCGTCACTAGCGGCGGCCTACGAGCAGTACTTC. Translated, it gives CASSLSSLAAAYEQYF.

This sequence joins TRBV7-8 and TRBJ2-4, with D perhaps TRBD1 (6 bases). This CDR3 contains 19 residues. Looked up from germline, CDR1 is SGHVS and CDR2 is FQNEAQ. The V end was cut by 1 base, the J end by 0 bases, with 19 bases between. CDR3: CASSLVPGAMILAKNIQYF. The DNA for the CDR3 is TGTGCCAGCAGCTTAGTCCCAGGGGCGATGATCTTAGCCAAAAACATTCAGTACTTC.

This chain connects TRBV7-9 to TRBJ2-5, with D maybe TRBD1 (6 bases). This CDR3 is built from 16 residues. Per germline, CDR1 SEHNR and CDR2 FQNEAQ (reference sequence). V was clipped by 5 bases and J by 2 bases, with 18 bases between them. CDR3 loop: CASSPPNGQRQETQYF. The DNA of the CDR3 is TGTGCCAGCAGCCCCCCGAACGGACAGAGACAAGAGACCCAGTACTTC.

The chain joins TRBV4-3 to TRBJ2-5; possibly TRBD2 for D (5 bases). CDR1 and CDR2 from the germline V gene are LGHNA and YSLEER. The V end lost 2 bases, the J end lost 5 bases, and 15 bases lay between the germline ends. The CDR3 covers 15 residues. As DNA, the CDR3 is TGCGCCAGCAGCCAATTCCACGGACTCCCCGAGACCCAGTACTTC. It is translated as CASSQFHGLPETQYF.

V is TRBV19 and J is TRBJ1-3, with D perhaps TRBD1 (6 bases). Germline CDR1 reads LNHDA; CDR2 reads SQIVND (reference sequence). There are 17 residues in the CDR3. The V gene lost 4 bases and the J gene lost 3 bases, with 19 bases spanning the gap. The CDR3 here is CASSSIGGGPDGNTIYF. The CDR3 nucleotides read TGTGCCAGTAGTAGTATCGGGGGGGGCCCGGATGGAAACACCATATATTTT.

V gene TRBV6-2 or TRBV6-3 combines with J gene TRBJ2-3, with 11 positions matching TRBD2. This CDR3 spans 14 amino acids. Germline V gives CDR1 MNHEY, CDR2 SVGEGT. The trim removed 4 bases at V and 6 bases at J, leaving 3 bases unmatched. In DNA, the CDR3 is TGTGCCAGCAGTTGGGGACTAGCGGTGGATACGCAGTATTTT. Its protein is CASSWGLAVDTQYF.

The chain employs TRBV5-1 and TRBJ1-1; D uncertain. CDR3 length: 15 amino acids. Germline values: CDR1 SGHRS, CDR2 YFSETQ. The ends were cut back, 2 bases at V and 1 base at J, with 12 bases in the middle. The CDR3 spells CASSFGQTTNTEAFF. The DNA for the CDR3 is TGCGCCAGCAGCTTTGGTCAAACTACGAACACTGAAGCTTTCTTT. The whole variable domain, filled in from reference TRBV5-1 and TRBJ1-1, reads KAGVTQTPRYLIKTRGQQVTLSCSPISGHRSVSWYQQTPGQGLQFLFEYFSETQRNKGNFPGRFSGRQFSNSRSEMNVSTLELGDSALYLCASSFGQTTNTEAFFGQGTRLTVV.

The chain couples TRBV19 to TRBJ2-7, with a possible D match to TRBD2 (5 bases). V lost 7 bases and J lost 2, with 12 bases in between. Germline V CDR1 and CDR2: LNHDA, SQIVND (reference sequence). The CDR3 contains 13 residues. The CDR3 sequence: CASKLDGTYEQYF. The CDR3 DNA sequence: TGTGCCAGTAAACTGGACGGGACCTACGAGCAGTACTTC.

This clone has just one count. J is TRBJ1-2 and V is TRBV5-1; D may be TRBD1 (6 bases). The CDR3 has 14 residues. The ends were cut back, 4 bases at V and 7 bases at J, with 17 bases in the middle. The V gene's germline CDR1 is SGHRS and CDR2 YFSETQ. The CDR3 region has the DNA TGCGCCAGCAGCCCCGCCGGGACAAACGGTGGCTACACCTTC. Its protein is CASSPAGTNGGYTF.

This clone has only a few counts. The chain joins TRBV2 to TRBJ1-2; D remains ambiguous. The CDR3 contains 13 residues. Trimming left V 6 bases short and J 3 bases short, with 11 bases between. Germline assignment: CDR1 SNHLY and CDR2 FYNNEI. The CDR3 DNA follows: TGTGCCAGCAGCGAGGGCAGTCACTATGGCTACACCTTC. Translating gives CASSEGSHYGYTF. The full variable domain, rest sourced from reference TRBV2 and TRBJ1-2, is EPEVTQTPSHQVTQMGQEVILRCVPISNHLYFYWYRQILGQKVEFLVSFYNNEISEKSEIFDDQFSVERPDGSNFTLKIRSTKLEDSAMYFCASSEGSHYGYTFGSGTRLTVV.

The chain employs TRBV10-3 and TRBJ1-4; 9 bases are a match to TRBD1. V was pared by 2 bases and J by 8 bases, with 6 bases of the junction left unmatched. This CDR3 comprises 15 residues. The germline V gene has CDR1 ENHRY and CDR2 SYGVKD. The CDR3, as DNA: TGTGCCATCAGTGAGGGCCGGGACAGGGACGAAAAACTGTTTTTT. Amino acids: CAISEGRDRDEKLFF.